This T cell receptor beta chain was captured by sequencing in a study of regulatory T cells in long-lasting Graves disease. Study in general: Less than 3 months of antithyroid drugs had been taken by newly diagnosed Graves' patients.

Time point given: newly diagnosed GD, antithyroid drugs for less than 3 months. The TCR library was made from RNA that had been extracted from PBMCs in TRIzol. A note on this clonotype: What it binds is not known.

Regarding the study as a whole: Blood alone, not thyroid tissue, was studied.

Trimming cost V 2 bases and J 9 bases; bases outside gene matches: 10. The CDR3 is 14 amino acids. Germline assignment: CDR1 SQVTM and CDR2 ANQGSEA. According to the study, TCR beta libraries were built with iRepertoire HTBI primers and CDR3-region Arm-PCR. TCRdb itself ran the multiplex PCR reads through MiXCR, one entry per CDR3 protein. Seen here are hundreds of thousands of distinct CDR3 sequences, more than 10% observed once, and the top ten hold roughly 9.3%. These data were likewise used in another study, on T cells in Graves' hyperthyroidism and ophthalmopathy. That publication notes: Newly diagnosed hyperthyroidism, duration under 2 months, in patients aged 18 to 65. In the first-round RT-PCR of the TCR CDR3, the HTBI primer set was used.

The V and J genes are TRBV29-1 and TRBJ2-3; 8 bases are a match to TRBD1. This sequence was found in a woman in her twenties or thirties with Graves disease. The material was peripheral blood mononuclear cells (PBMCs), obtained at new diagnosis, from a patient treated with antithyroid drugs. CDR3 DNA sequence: TGCAGCGTTGAATCGTTGGACAGGGTATCGACGCAGTATTTT. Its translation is CSVESLDRVSTQYF.